This T cell receptor beta chain was found in a study of immune evolution from preneoplasia to lung adenocarcinoma. Study results and limitations: KRAS-mutant nodules had the highest T cell clonality. Normal lung had the highest top T cell clone frequencies. Clonality was highest in normal lung, lower in later-stage lesions apparently.

Concerning this clone itself: Its antigen is not known.

Premalignant or tumor cells were enriched by macro-dissection after pathologic assessment. The CDR3 consists of 14 residues. Germline CDR1 is SGHAT and CDR2 is FQNNGV. The V end was cut by 1 base, the J end by 0 bases, with 6 bases between. Sequencing was performed with immunoSEQ multiplex PCR; in TCRdb, only in-frame clones are kept and a portion is missing. The table shows roughly 9,000 clones, with over 70% occurring only once. The sequence was obtained from a person aged 60 to 80 with lung adenocarcinoma. Sequencing input: FFPE lung adenocarcinoma in situ tissue. The rearrangement links TRBV11-2 to TRBJ1-2; D uncertain. CDR3 sequence reads: CASSLVLSNYGYTF. CDR3 DNA sequence: TGTGCCAGCAGCTTAGTGCTATCTAACTATGGCTACACCTTC.